The present entry profiles one T cell receptor (beta chain) with its context. The antigen remains undetermined. The germline V and J ends were trimmed by 1 base and 5 bases, with 14 bases remaining between them. Germline V gene sequence: CDR1 GTSNPN, CDR2 SVGIG (reference sequence). The CDR3 loop spans 14 amino acids. These data come from a study of PD-1 blockade in mismatch repair-deficient tumors. Overall study context: Patients had 12 mismatch repair-deficient cancer types, all previously treated and progressing. General study points: Tumor-resident clones, often absent from pretreatment blood, expanded after pembrolizumab and then contracted.

Profiled with immunoSEQ multiplex PCR; TCRdb holds only in-frame clones, not every one. The sample lists around 38,000 clones; about 85% were seen once. Every patient had mismatch repair deficiency by PCR or immunohistochemistry. The TCR-sequenced patients were three responders to pembrolizumab. J is TRBJ2-5 and V is TRBV30; D gene unclear. The source material was peripheral blood, sampled 4 weeks after starting pembrolizumab. This clonotype originated in an adult with mismatch repair-deficient cancer. In DNA, the CDR3 is TGTGCCTGGAGTGGGTGGTCGAGTGTCGAGACCCAGTACTTC. Translated: CAWSGWSSVETQYF.